One sample yielded the 11 T cell receptor beta chains listed below, sequenced in a study of identical twins. TCRdb redid the calling of the 5' RACE reads with MiXCR, one entry per CDR3 protein. Of about 240,000 distinct CDR3 sequences listed, about 13% were seen once; the top ten hold more than 3.5%. A further study also used this sample, focusing on yellow fever vaccine responses in identical twins.

Specimen: memory (CD45RO+) T cells sorted from blood. The source of these receptors is a woman between 18 and 29 years old in good health.

This chain links TRBV18 with TRBJ2-6; 9 bases map to TRBD1. The CDR3 has 17 amino acids. Looked up from germline, CDR1 is KGHSH and CDR2 is LQKENI. J lost 4 bases, V lost 0 bases, and 4 bases had no gene match. CDR3 sequence reads: CASSPPTGGSGANVLTF. The CDR3 nucleotides are TGTGCCAGCTCACCACCTACAGGGGGCTCAGGGGCCAACGTCCTGACTTTC.

This clonotype was seen at least ten times. The CDR3 DNA reads TGTGCCGGAGGACTAGCGGGAAATTACAATGAGCAGTTCTTC. As protein: CAGGLAGNYNEQFF. The chain employs TRBV12-3 or TRBV12-4 and TRBJ2-1; TRBD2 aligns across 12 bases. CDR3 length equals 14 residues. V lost 11 bases, J lost 4 bases, and 6 bases stayed unmatched.

This clonotype was picked up a small number of times. V usage is TRBV15 and J usage is TRBJ2-6; 7 positions match TRBD1. The V and J ends lost 6 bases and 0 bases, in that order; junction bases with no gene match: 5. CDR3 length: 16 residues. Germline assignment: CDR1 LNHNV and CDR2 YYDKDF (reference sequence). The CDR3 loop is CATSLDRNSGANVLTF. The DNA for the CDR3 is TGTGCCACCAGTTTGGACAGGAACTCTGGGGCCAACGTCCTGACTTTC.

The chain joins TRBV5-4 to TRBJ1-1; 9 bases align to TRBD1. V lost 4 bases to trimming and J lost 3 bases; unmatched junction nucleotides: 7. The CDR3 sequence is 15 residues long. From germline, CDR1 is SGHNT and CDR2 YYREEE (reference sequence). In DNA form, the CDR3 reads TGTGCCAGCAGCCCTACAGGGGGCAGGGACACTGAAGCTTTCTTT. This codes for CASSPTGGRDTEAFF.

The CDR3 here is CASSLWDRDTEAFF. The CDR3 nucleotides are TGTGCCAGCAGCTTATGGGACAGGGACACTGAAGCTTTCTTT. V is TRBV11-2 and J is TRBJ1-1, with TRBD1 matching 9 bases. Germline values: CDR1 SGHAT, CDR2 FQNNGV. V shed 2 bases, J shed 3 bases, and the junction held 1 base outside the gene matches. The CDR3 runs to 14 residues.

The CDR3 is CATSGGPRETQYF. The CDR3 DNA follows: TGTGCCACCAGCGGAGGTCCCCGTGAGACCCAGTACTTC. The rearrangement uses TRBV15 and TRBJ2-5, with a weak D call TRBD2 (5 bases). V was trimmed by 5 bases and J by 5 bases, leaving 12 bases between them. Germline CDR1 reads LNHNV; CDR2 reads YYDKDF (reference sequence). This CDR3 has 13 amino acids.

The table lists this clonotype with many counts. This sequence joins TRBV10-3 and TRBJ2-1, with D perhaps matching TRBD1 (5 bases). V was shortened by 4 bases and J by 8 bases, with 12 bases between the two germline ends. The CDR3 has 13 residues. Germline CDR1 reads ENHRY; CDR2 reads SYGVKD. In nucleotides, the CDR3 is TGTGCCATCAGTGTTCAGGGATCCGATGAGCAGTTCTTC. It codes for CAISVQGSDEQFF.

This clonotype was counted only a few times. The chain couples TRBV4-1 to TRBJ2-1, with 7 bases that match TRBD2. The CDR3 consists of 14 residues. The V gene end was trimmed by 3 bases and the J gene end by 9 bases; junction bases not matched to a gene: 8. Germline lookup yields CDR1 MGHRA and CDR2 YSYEKL. In nucleotides, the CDR3 is TGCGCCAGCAGCCAGGAGCGGGATAGCGCTGAGCAGTTCTTC. Its protein product is CASSQERDSAEQFF.

The table lists this clonotype with a few counts. This chain links TRBV6-2 or TRBV6-3 with TRBJ1-2; TRBD1 matches 7 bases. The germline gives CDR1 MNHEY, CDR2 SVGEGT. J lost 0 bases, V lost 6 bases, and 7 bases had no gene match. The CDR3 consists of 15 residues. The CDR3 DNA reads as TGTGCCAGCAGCAGTACCGGGACAGCTAACTATGGCTACACCTTC. Translation: CASSSTGTANYGYTF.

This clonotype has more than one count but fewer than ten. A read error is possible here, since a much larger clone lies one base away. The chain has TRBV5-1 and TRBJ2-3, with TRBD1 as a possible D gene (6 bases). There are 14 residues in the CDR3. Germline CDR1 reads SGHRS; CDR2 reads YFSETQ. The ends were cut back, 4 bases at V and 0 bases at J, with 9 bases in the middle. This chain's CDR3 is CASSPDSSTDTQYF. CDR3 DNA sequence: TGCGCCAGCAGCCCGGACAGTAGCACAGATACGCAGTATTTT.

This clonotype was seen a handful of times. This chain connects TRBV7-9 to TRBJ2-1; D is uncertain. This CDR3 contains 13 residues. V lost 0 bases and J lost 2, with 2 bases in between. CDR1 and CDR2 (germline): SEHNR, FQNEAQ (reference sequence). CDR3 loop: CASSLATYNEQFF. The CDR3 DNA reads TGTGCCAGCAGCTTAGCAACCTACAATGAGCAGTTCTTC.